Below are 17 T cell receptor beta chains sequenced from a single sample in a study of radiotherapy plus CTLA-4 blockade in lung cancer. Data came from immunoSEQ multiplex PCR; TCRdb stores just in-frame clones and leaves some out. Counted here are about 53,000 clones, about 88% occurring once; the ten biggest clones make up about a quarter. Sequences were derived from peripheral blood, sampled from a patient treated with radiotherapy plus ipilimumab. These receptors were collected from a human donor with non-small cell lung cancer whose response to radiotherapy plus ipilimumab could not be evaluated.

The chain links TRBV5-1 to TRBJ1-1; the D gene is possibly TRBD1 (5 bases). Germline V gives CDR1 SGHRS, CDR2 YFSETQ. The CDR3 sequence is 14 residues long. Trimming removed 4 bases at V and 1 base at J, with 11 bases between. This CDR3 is CASSPQGQNTEAFF. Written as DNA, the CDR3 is TGCGCCAGCAGCCCTCAGGGCCAGAACACTGAAGCTTTCTTT. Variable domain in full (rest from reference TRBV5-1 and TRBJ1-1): KAGVTQTPRYLIKTRGQQVTLSCSPISGHRSVSWYQQTPGQGLQFLFEYFSETQRNKGNFPGRFSGRQFSNSRSEMNVSTLELGDSALYLCASSPQGQNTEAFFGQGTRLTVV.

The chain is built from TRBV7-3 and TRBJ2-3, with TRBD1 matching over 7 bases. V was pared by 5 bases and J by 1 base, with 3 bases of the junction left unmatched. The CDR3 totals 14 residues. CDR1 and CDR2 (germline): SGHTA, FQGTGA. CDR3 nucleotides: TGTGCCAGCAGCCCCGGGACAGGCACAGATACGCAGTATTTT. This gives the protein CASSPGTGTDTQYF.

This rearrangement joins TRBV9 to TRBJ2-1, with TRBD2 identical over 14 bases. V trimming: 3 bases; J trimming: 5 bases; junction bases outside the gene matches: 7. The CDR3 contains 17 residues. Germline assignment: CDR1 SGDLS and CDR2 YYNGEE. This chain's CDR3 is CASSAGTSGSFDNEQFF. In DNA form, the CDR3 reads TGTGCCAGCAGCGCCGGGACTAGCGGGAGTTTCGACAATGAGCAGTTCTTC.

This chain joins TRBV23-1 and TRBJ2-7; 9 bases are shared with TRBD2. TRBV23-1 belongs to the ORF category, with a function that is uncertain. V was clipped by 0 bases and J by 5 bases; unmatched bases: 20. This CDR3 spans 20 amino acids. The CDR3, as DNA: TGCGCCAGCAGTCAATCGAACCCAGCGGGAGGCCTACGTCCTGGGGACGAGCAGTACTTC. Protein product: CASSQSNPAGGLRPGDEQYF.

CDR3 sequence reads: CASSQEQRQGGGYTF. CDR3 sequence (DNA): TGCGCCAGCAGCCAAGAACAGAGGCAGGGGGGTGGCTACACCTTC. The J gene is TRBJ1-2, the V gene TRBV4-3; 7 nucleotides line up with TRBD1. The CDR3 spans 15 residues. From germline, CDR1 is LGHNA and CDR2 YSLEER. V shed 0 bases and J 7 bases; nucleotides not matched to a gene: 8.

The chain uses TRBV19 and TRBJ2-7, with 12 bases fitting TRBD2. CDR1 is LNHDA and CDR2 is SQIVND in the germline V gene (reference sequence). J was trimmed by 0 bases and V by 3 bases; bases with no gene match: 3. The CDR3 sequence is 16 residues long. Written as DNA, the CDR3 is TGTGCCAGTAGTATGGCGACTAGCGGGAGCTCCTACGAGCAGTACTTC. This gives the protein CASSMATSGSSYEQYF.

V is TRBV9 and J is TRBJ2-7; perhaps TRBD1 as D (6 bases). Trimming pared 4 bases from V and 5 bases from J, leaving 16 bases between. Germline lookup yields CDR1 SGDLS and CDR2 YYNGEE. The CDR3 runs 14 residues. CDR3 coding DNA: TGTGCCAGCAGCCTCAAAGGGGGTGACCACGAGCAGTACTTC. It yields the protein CASSLKGGDHEQYF.

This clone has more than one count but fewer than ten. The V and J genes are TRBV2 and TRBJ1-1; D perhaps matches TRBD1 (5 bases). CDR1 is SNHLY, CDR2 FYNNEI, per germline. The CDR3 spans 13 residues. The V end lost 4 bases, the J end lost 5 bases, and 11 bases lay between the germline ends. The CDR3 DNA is TGTGCCAGCAGTGGGGGCATGGGTACTGAAGCTTTCTTT. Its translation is CASSGGMGTEAFF. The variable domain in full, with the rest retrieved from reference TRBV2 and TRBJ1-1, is EPEVTQTPSHQVTQMGQEVILRCVPISNHLYFYWYRQILGQKVEFLVSFYNNEISEKSEIFDDQFSVERPDGSNFTLKIRSTKLEDSAMYFCASSGGMGTEAFFGQGTRLTVV.

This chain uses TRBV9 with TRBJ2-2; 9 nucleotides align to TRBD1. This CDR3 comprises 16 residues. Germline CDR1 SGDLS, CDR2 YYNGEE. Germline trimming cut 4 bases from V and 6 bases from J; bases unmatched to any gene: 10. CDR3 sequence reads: CASSPRTGEFSGELFF. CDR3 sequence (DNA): TGTGCCAGCAGCCCTCGGACAGGGGAATTCTCCGGGGAGCTGTTTTTT.

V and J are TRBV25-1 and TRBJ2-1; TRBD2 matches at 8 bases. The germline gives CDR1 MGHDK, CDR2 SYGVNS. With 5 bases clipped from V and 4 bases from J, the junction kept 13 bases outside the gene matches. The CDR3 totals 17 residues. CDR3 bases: TGTGCCAGCAGTCCCGGGTCTAGCGGGCTTAAGTACAATGAGCAGTTCTTC. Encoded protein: CASSPGSSGLKYNEQFF.

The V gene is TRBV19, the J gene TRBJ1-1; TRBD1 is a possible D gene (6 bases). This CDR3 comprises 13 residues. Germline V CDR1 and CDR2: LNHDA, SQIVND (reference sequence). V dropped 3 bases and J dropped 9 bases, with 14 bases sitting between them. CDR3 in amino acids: CASSIIVGTQAFF. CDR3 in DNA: TGTGCCAGTAGTATCATTGTCGGGACACAAGCTTTCTTT. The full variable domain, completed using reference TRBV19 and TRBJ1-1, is DGGITQSPKYLFRKEGQNVTLSCEQNLNHDAMYWYRQDPGQGLRLIYYSQIVNDFQKGDIAEGYSVSREKKESFPLTVTSAQKNPTAFYLCASSIIVGTQAFFGQGTRLTVV.

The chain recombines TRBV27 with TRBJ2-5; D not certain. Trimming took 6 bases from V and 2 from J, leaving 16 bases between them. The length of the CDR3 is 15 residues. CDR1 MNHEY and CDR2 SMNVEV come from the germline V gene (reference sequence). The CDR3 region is CASRLTTGVQETQYF. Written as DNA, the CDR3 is TGTGCCAGCAGATTAACCACTGGTGTACAAGAGACCCAGTACTTC.

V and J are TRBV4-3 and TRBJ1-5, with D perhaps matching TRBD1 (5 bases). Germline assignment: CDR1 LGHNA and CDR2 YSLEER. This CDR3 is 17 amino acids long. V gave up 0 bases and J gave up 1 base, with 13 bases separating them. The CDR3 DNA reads TGCGCCAGCAGCCAAGATCTCGGGGGAGCCAGCAATCAGCCCCAGCATTTT. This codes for CASSQDLGGASNQPQHF.

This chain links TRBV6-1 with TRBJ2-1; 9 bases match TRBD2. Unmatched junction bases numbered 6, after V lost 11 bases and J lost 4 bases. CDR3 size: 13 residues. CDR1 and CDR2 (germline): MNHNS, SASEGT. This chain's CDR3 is CAHGLATYNEQFF. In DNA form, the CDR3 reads TGTGCCCATGGACTAGCGACTTACAATGAGCAGTTCTTC.

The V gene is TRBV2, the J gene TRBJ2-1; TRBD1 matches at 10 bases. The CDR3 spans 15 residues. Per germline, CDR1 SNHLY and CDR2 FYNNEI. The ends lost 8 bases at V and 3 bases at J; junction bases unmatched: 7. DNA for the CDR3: TGTGCCAGCTACCCGGGACAGGGGATCTACAATGAGCAGTTCTTC. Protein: CASYPGQGIYNEQFF.

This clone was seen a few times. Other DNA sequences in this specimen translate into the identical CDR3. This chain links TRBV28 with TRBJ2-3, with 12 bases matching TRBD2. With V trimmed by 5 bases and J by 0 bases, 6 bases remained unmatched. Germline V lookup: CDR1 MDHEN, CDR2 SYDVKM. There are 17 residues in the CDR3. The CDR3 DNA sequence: TGTGCCAGCAGTCCAGGGACTAGCGGGCCGAGCACAGATACGCAGTATTTT. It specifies CASSPGTSGPSTDTQYF. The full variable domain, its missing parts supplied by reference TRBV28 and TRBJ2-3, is DVKVTQSSRYLVKRTGEKVFLECVQDMDHENMFWYRQDPGLGLRLIYFSYDVKMKEKGDIPEGYSVSREKKERFSLILESASTNQTSMYLCASSPGTSGPSTDTQYFGPGTRLTVL.

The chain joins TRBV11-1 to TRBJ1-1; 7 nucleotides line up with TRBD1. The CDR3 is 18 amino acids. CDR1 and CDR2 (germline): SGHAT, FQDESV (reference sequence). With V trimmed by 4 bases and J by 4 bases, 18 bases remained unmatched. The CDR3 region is CASSSSTRQGGKGTEAFF. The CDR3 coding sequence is TGTGCCAGCAGCTCCTCGACGCGACAGGGTGGGAAGGGCACTGAAGCTTTCTTT.